Each of the 4 T cell receptor beta chains below was sequenced from the same sample in a study of OX40 agonist ivuxolimab in advanced cancers. Assay: immunoSEQ multiplex PCR; the TCRdb copy retains only in-frame clones and omits some. Among tens of thousands of clones, about 89% were seen once, and the ten largest hold roughly 0.38%. Sequenced material: CD4+ or CD8+ T cells sorted from blood, taken in a trial of the OX40 agonist ivuxolimab. The receptors were gathered from an adult with an advanced solid tumor such as melanoma, head and neck, liver or kidney cancer.

The CDR3 region has the DNA TGTGCCAGCATGGGGCCTAGCGGGAGCACAGATACGCAGTATTTT. Translating gives CASMGPSGSTDTQYF. The chain links TRBV2 to TRBJ2-3; 8 nucleotides line up with TRBD2. Unmatched junction bases numbered 6, after V lost 7 bases and J lost 0 bases. The CDR3 is made up of 15 amino acids. CDR1 is SNHLY, CDR2 FYNNEI, per germline.

This chain uses TRBV4-1 with TRBJ1-1, with TRBD1 matching over 10 bases. The CDR3 length is 16 residues. V lost 2 bases to trimming and J lost 2 bases; unmatched junction nucleotides: 5. From germline, CDR1 is MGHRA and CDR2 YSYEKL. The CDR3 protein is CASSQKTTGGNTEAFF. CDR3 nucleotide sequence: TGCGCCAGCAGCCAAAAAACGACAGGGGGCAACACTGAAGCTTTCTTT.

In its sample, this clone was seen once. This chain connects TRBV5-1 to TRBJ1-1; D is uncertain. The CDR3 has 15 amino acids. CDR1 and CDR2 (germline): SGHRS, YFSETQ. Between the trimmed V and J ends, which lost 1 base and 2 bases, there was a span of 12 bases. As DNA, the CDR3 is TGCGCCAGCAGCTTGTTTGGTGGAGTCAACACTGAAGCTTTCTTT. It encodes CASSLFGGVNTEAFF.

V and J are TRBV6-1 and TRBJ1-2; D uncertain. Per the germline V gene, CDR1 is MNHNS and CDR2 is SASEGT. V gave up 3 bases and J gave up 2 bases, with 13 bases separating them. CDR3 length equals 15 residues. CDR3 coding DNA: TGTGCCAGCAGTGATAGTTTACAGACAAACTATGGCTACACCTTC. Its translation is CASSDSLQTNYGYTF.